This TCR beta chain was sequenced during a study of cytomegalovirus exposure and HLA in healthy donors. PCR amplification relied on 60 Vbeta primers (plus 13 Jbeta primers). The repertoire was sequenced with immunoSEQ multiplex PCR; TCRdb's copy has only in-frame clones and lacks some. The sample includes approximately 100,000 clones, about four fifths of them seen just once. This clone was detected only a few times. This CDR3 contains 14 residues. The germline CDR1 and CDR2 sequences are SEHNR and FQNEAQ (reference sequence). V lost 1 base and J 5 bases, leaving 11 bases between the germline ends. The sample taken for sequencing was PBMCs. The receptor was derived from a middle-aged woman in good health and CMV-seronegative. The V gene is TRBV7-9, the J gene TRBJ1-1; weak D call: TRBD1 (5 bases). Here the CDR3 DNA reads TGTGCCAGCAGCTTAGAAGGGGTGATGACTGAAGCTTTCTTT. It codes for CASSLEGVMTEAFF.